One sample yielded the 7 T cell receptor beta chains listed below, sequenced in a study of T cell repertoires in cytomegalovirus infection. TCRdb called the reads again in MiXCR, with one record for every CDR3 protein. This table has approximately 910,000 distinct CDR3 sequences, under 40% appearing once. The antigens for these receptors are not known. Material: cultured CD8+ T cells from PBMCs, obtained from culture after CMV antigen stimulation. Every receptor here comes from a human donor in good health (CMV status not recorded). Some clones in this sample may be carry-over from other donors' samples.

The genes are TRBV6-6 and TRBJ1-1; TRBD1 is a possible D gene (5 bases). Germline values: CDR1 MNHNY, CDR2 SVGAGI (reference sequence). The CDR3 is made up of 14 amino acids. The V gene lost 6 bases and the J gene lost 3 bases, with 14 bases spanning the gap. This CDR3 reads CASRPSARDTEAFF. Here the CDR3 DNA reads TGTGCCAGCAGACCCTCCGCCAGGGACACTGAAGCTTTCTTT.

This clonotype came up a few times. This sequence joins TRBV11-2 and TRBJ1-1, with TRBD1 as a possible D gene (5 bases). This CDR3 region has 15 residues. V was shortened by 2 bases and J by 0 bases, with 10 bases between the two germline ends. The germline V gene has CDR1 SGHAT and CDR2 FQNNGV. CDR3 amino acids: CASSLSGNMNTEAFF. CDR3 DNA sequence: TGTGCCAGCAGCTTATCAGGGAACATGAACACTGAAGCTTTCTTT.

This clonotype has only a few counts. V usage is TRBV7-6 and J usage is TRBJ1-1, with a weak D call TRBD1 (6 bases). Germline CDR1 and CDR2: SGHVS and FNYEAQ. CDR3 size: 11 residues. V was pared by 11 bases and J by 6 bases, with 13 bases between. The CDR3 coding sequence is TGTGCCTCAGGTAGGGGGTCTGAAGCTTTCTTT. Amino acids: CASGRGSEAFF.

This clonotype was counted ten times or more. This chain joins TRBV7-9 and TRBJ1-2; D is uncertain. Germline CDR1 is SEHNR and CDR2 is FQNEAQ (reference sequence). This CDR3 has 13 residues. Deletions cut 5 bases from V and 2 bases from J, with 9 bases between. In DNA, the CDR3 is TGTGCCAGCAGCCTACCAGGCAACTATGGCTACACCTTC. Its translation: CASSLPGNYGYTF.

The DNA of the CDR3 is TGCAGCGTTAGGGGGCGGGCCGGGGCTGAAGCTTTCTTT. Translation gives CSVRGRAGAEAFF. The chain carries TRBV29-1 and TRBJ1-1; TRBD1 agrees at 7 bases. The trim removed 5 bases at V and 6 bases at J, leaving 9 bases unmatched. Germline CDR1 SQVTM, CDR2 ANQGSEA. The CDR3 is made up of 13 amino acids.

This clonotype was recorded many times. The gene calls are TRBV7-6 and TRBJ2-7; no firm D call. The ends were cut back, 5 bases at V and 4 bases at J, with 12 bases in the middle. Germline CDR1 and CDR2: SGHVS and FNYEAQ. This CDR3 region has 13 residues. The CDR3 bases are TGTGCCAGCAGCCCAGGCGTAGAGTACGAGCAGTACTTC. It specifies CASSPGVEYEQYF.

The chain couples TRBV27 to TRBJ1-2; D is perhaps TRBD1 (6 bases). V lost 5 bases, J lost 6 bases, and 28 bases lay in between. The germline V gene encodes CDR1 MNHEY and CDR2 SMNVEV (reference sequence). CDR3 size: 18 residues. The CDR3 DNA is TGTGCCAGCAGTCAATGGGTTATAGACCAGGGGTCTTCCGATGGCTACACCTTC. Its protein product is CASSQWVIDQGSSDGYTF.